The subject of this entry is one T cell receptor beta chain. This specimen belongs to a study of blood T cell repertoires in COVID-19. Libraries were prepared by immunoSEQ multiplex PCR; TCRdb keeps only in-frame clonotypes and omits some of them. The sample has roughly 50,000 clones; roughly 90% are singletons. Germline loops: CDR1 MDHEN, CDR2 SYDVKM. The CDR3 has 15 amino acids. V lost 6 bases to trimming and J lost 2 bases; unmatched junction nucleotides: 1. The sample was peripheral blood. The chain employs TRBV28 and TRBJ2-7, with 16 bases identical to TRBD2. The TCR was taken from a man older than 75 with acute or convalescent COVID-19. Written as DNA, the CDR3 is TGTGCCAGCAGGGGGACTAGCGGGGGGGCCTACGAGCAGTACTTC. Protein: CASRGTSGGAYEQYF. Based on the CDR3 plus reference TRBV28 and TRBJ2-7, the full variable domain is DVKVTQSSRYLVKRTGEKVFLECVQDMDHENMFWYRQDPGLGLRLIYFSYDVKMKEKGDIPEGYSVSREKKERFSLILESASTNQTSMYLCASRGTSGGAYEQYFGPGTRLTVT.